A selection of T cell receptor beta chains follows, all from one sample in a study of blood T cell repertoires in COVID-19. Profiled with immunoSEQ multiplex PCR; TCRdb holds only in-frame clones, not every one. The sample has roughly 99,000 clones, 81% seen once. The specimen was peripheral blood. Receptors were obtained from a woman aged 80 or over with acute or convalescent COVID-19. CDR3s include the opening cysteine and the closing phenylalanine or tryptophan. The D gene is left open where the match is weak. A row's size may be missing; if present it is once, few, many or a size class.

d_call: TRBD2; v_call: TRBV5-1; clone_size: -; j_call: TRBJ2-3; cdr3_nt: TGCGCCAGCAGCCTGGGCCTTCTAGCGGGGGGGCCGGTGGATACGCAGTATTTT; cdr3_aa: CASSLGLLAGGPVDTQYF
d_call: -; v_call: TRBV3-1/TRBV3-2; clone_size: -; j_call: TRBJ1-6; cdr3_nt: TGTGCCAGCAGCCCAAGCGAGCGGGGCCGTCGAGGGTCACCCCTCCACTTT; cdr3_aa: CASSPSERGRRGSPLHF
d_call: TRBD1; v_call: TRBV28; clone_size: -; j_call: TRBJ1-3; cdr3_nt: TGTGCCAGCAGTAGGGGGCAGCTCAGAAACACCATATATTTT; cdr3_aa: CASSRGQLRNTIYF
d_call: -; v_call: TRBV6-5; clone_size: -; j_call: TRBJ2-3; cdr3_nt: TGTGCCAGCAGCGGGGTAGCAAGCACAGATACGCAGTATTTT; cdr3_aa: CASSGVASTDTQYF
d_call: TRBD1; v_call: TRBV7-2; clone_size: few; j_call: TRBJ1-3; cdr3_nt: TGTGCCAGCAGCTTGGACAGGGGGCCTGGAAACACCATATATTTT; cdr3_aa: CASSLDRGPGNTIYF
d_call: TRBD2; v_call: TRBV3-1/TRBV3-2; clone_size: -; j_call: TRBJ2-5; cdr3_nt: TGTGCCATCTCGATCGGTCTAGCGGGGGTTGGTCAAGAGACCCAGTACTTC; cdr3_aa: CAISIGLAGVGQETQYF
d_call: -; v_call: TRBV2; clone_size: once; j_call: TRBJ1-1; cdr3_nt: TGTGCCAGCAGTGGGCATACTGAAGCTTTCTTT; cdr3_aa: CASSGHTEAFF
d_call: TRBD1; v_call: TRBV28; clone_size: -; j_call: TRBJ1-3; cdr3_nt: TGTGCCAGCAGTTTTGGGGACAGGGGTAACACCATATATTTT; cdr3_aa: CASSFGDRGNTIYF
d_call: TRBD1; v_call: TRBV9; clone_size: -; j_call: TRBJ1-5; cdr3_nt: TGTGCCAGCAGCGTAGGGACAGGGAATAGCAATCAGCCCCAGCATTTT; cdr3_aa: CASSVGTGNSNQPQHF
d_call: -; v_call: TRBV5-5; clone_size: -; j_call: TRBJ2-5; cdr3_nt: TGTGCCAGCAGCCCTGGGACACCTCGAGAGACCCAGTACTTC; cdr3_aa: CASSPGTPRETQYF
d_call: TRBD1; v_call: TRBV15; clone_size: -; j_call: TRBJ2-4; cdr3_nt: TGTGCCACCAGCATCAGACAGGGGAGTAGGAACATTCAGTACTTC; cdr3_aa: CATSIRQGSRNIQYF
d_call: TRBD1; v_call: TRBV5-4; clone_size: -; j_call: TRBJ1-6; cdr3_nt: TGTGCCAGCAGTTTTGACAGGGCCTCCTATAATTCACCCCTCCACTTT; cdr3_aa: CASSFDRASYNSPLHF
d_call: TRBD1; v_call: TRBV7-8; clone_size: -; j_call: TRBJ1-1; cdr3_nt: TGTGCCAGCAGCTTAGATACAGGGGGCTTCACTGAAGCTTTCTTT; cdr3_aa: CASSLDTGGFTEAFF
d_call: TRBD1; v_call: TRBV5-1; clone_size: -; j_call: TRBJ1-2; cdr3_nt: TGCGCCAGCAGCTCGACAGGGAACTATGGCTACACCTTC; cdr3_aa: CASSSTGNYGYTF
d_call: -; v_call: TRBV19; clone_size: -; j_call: TRBJ1-6; cdr3_nt: TGTGCCAGTAGTATGCTTACAGGGTATAATTCACCCCTCCACTTT; cdr3_aa: CASSMLTGYNSPLHF
d_call: -; v_call: TRBV28; clone_size: -; j_call: TRBJ1-3; cdr3_nt: TGTGCCAGCAGTACGACGACAGGAACTGGAAACACCATATATTTT; cdr3_aa: CASSTTTGTGNTIYF
d_call: TRBD1; v_call: TRBV19; clone_size: -; j_call: TRBJ1-5; cdr3_nt: TGTGCCAGTAGATGGACAGGGGATAGCAATCAGCCCCAGCATTTT; cdr3_aa: CASRWTGDSNQPQHF
d_call: -; v_call: TRBV10-3; clone_size: -; j_call: TRBJ1-1; cdr3_nt: TGTGCCGCGTACAGGGCGGTGGGTACTGAAGCTTTCTTT; cdr3_aa: CAAYRAVGTEAFF
d_call: TRBD1; v_call: TRBV6-2/TRBV6-3; clone_size: -; j_call: TRBJ2-5; cdr3_nt: TGTGCCAGCAGTCCCAGGGACAGGGGAAACCAAGAGACCCAGTACTTC; cdr3_aa: CASSPRDRGNQETQYF
d_call: -; v_call: TRBV7-9; clone_size: few; j_call: TRBJ1-1; cdr3_nt: TGTGCCAGCAGCTTAGCCCCCGGGAACCAGTTGAACACTGAAGCTTTCTTT; cdr3_aa: CASSLAPGNQLNTEAFF
d_call: TRBD2; v_call: TRBV7-2; clone_size: -; j_call: TRBJ2-5; cdr3_nt: TGTGCCAGCAGCTTACTGGGACTAGCGGGGGGGGAGACCCAGTACTTC; cdr3_aa: CASSLLGLAGGETQYF
d_call: TRBD1; v_call: TRBV28; clone_size: -; j_call: TRBJ1-4; cdr3_nt: TGTGCCAGCAGAACCTCGACAGGGGCGGGCGAAAAACTGTTTTTT; cdr3_aa: CASRTSTGAGEKLFF
d_call: -; v_call: TRBV7-9; clone_size: once; j_call: TRBJ2-3; cdr3_nt: TGTGCCAGCAGCTTAATCAGTACCAATACGCAGTATTTT; cdr3_aa: CASSLISTNTQYF
d_call: TRBD1; v_call: TRBV2; clone_size: -; j_call: TRBJ1-5; cdr3_nt: TGTGCCAGCAGCGAGGGACAGGTCGGGGGTCAGCCCCAGCATTTT; cdr3_aa: CASSEGQVGGQPQHF
d_call: TRBD1; v_call: TRBV4-3; clone_size: few; j_call: TRBJ1-4; cdr3_nt: TGCGCCAGCAGCCCCGGACAGGGGGTACAAAAACTGTTTTTT; cdr3_aa: CASSPGQGVQKLFF
d_call: -; v_call: TRBV5-1; clone_size: -; j_call: TRBJ1-4; cdr3_nt: TGCGCCAGCAGCGGGGGAGGTGATGAAAAACTGTTTTTT; cdr3_aa: CASSGGGDEKLFF
d_call: -; v_call: TRBV5-5; clone_size: -; j_call: TRBJ2-5; cdr3_nt: TGTGCCAGCAGCTTGGGACAGAAAGAGACCCAGTACTTC; cdr3_aa: CASSLGQKETQYF
d_call: TRBD1; v_call: TRBV5-4; clone_size: few; j_call: TRBJ1-2; cdr3_nt: TGTGCCAGCAGCCTTGACAGGGGTCTTGGGGGCTACACCTTC; cdr3_aa: CASSLDRGLGGYTF
d_call: -; v_call: TRBV5-1; clone_size: -; j_call: TRBJ2-5; cdr3_nt: TGCGCCAGCAGCCAACGGGAGACCCCAGGGACCCAGTACTTC; cdr3_aa: CASSQRETPGTQYF
d_call: -; v_call: TRBV28; clone_size: -; j_call: TRBJ2-3; cdr3_nt: TGTGCCAGCAGCCGGAATCAGGGATCTGATACGCAGTATTTT; cdr3_aa: CASSRNQGSDTQYF
d_call: TRBD1; v_call: TRBV4-3; clone_size: -; j_call: TRBJ1-2; cdr3_nt: TGCGCCAGCAGCCAAGAGTATCAGGGGGTCTATGGCTACACCTTC; cdr3_aa: CASSQEYQGVYGYTF
d_call: -; v_call: TRBV10-1; clone_size: -; j_call: TRBJ2-1; cdr3_nt: TGCGCCAGCAGTGGGGAGCACGGGGGTGAGCAGTTCTTC; cdr3_aa: CASSGEHGGEQFF
d_call: -; v_call: TRBV2; clone_size: -; j_call: TRBJ1-1; cdr3_nt: TGTGCCAGCACGGTCCACACTGAAGCTTTCTTT; cdr3_aa: CASTVHTEAFF
d_call: -; v_call: TRBV7-9; clone_size: -; j_call: TRBJ1-4; cdr3_nt: TGTGCCAGCAGCCCAGTGGGGCAGCCGAGGGAAAAACTGTTTTTT; cdr3_aa: CASSPVGQPREKLFF
d_call: TRBD1; v_call: TRBV29-1; clone_size: -; j_call: TRBJ1-1; cdr3_nt: TGCAGCGTTGAGGGGGGACAGGAAGCTTTCTTT; cdr3_aa: CSVEGGQEAFF
d_call: -; v_call: TRBV11-2; clone_size: -; j_call: TRBJ1-1; cdr3_nt: TGTGCCAGCAGCTTTAGCTCAGGGTCGGCTGAAGCTTTCTTT; cdr3_aa: CASSFSSGSAEAFF
d_call: -; v_call: TRBV10-3; clone_size: -; j_call: TRBJ1-5; cdr3_nt: TGTGCCATCAGTGAGACAGGGACAAATCAGCCCCAGCATTTT; cdr3_aa: CAISETGTNQPQHF
d_call: -; v_call: TRBV24-1; clone_size: -; j_call: TRBJ2-7; cdr3_nt: TGTGCCACCAGTGACAAAGACAGACCCTACGAGCAGTACTTC; cdr3_aa: CATSDKDRPYEQYF
d_call: -; v_call: TRBV11-2; clone_size: -; j_call: TRBJ1-4; cdr3_nt: TGTGCCAGCAGCTTAGTCGGGGGAGGTGGTGAAAAACTGTTTTTT; cdr3_aa: CASSLVGGGGEKLFF
d_call: TRBD1; v_call: TRBV6-5; clone_size: -; j_call: TRBJ2-2; cdr3_nt: TGTGCCAGCAGTTCCGGGACAGGATCCACCGGGGAGCTGTTTTTT; cdr3_aa: CASSSGTGSTGELFF
d_call: -; v_call: TRBV28; clone_size: -; j_call: TRBJ1-1; cdr3_nt: TGTGCCAGCACCGGAGGGGCCGGCGGCACTGAAGCTTTCTTT; cdr3_aa: CASTGGAGGTEAFF
d_call: TRBD1; v_call: TRBV28; clone_size: -; j_call: TRBJ1-6; cdr3_nt: TGTGCCAGCAGTTTCGGGGACAGGGGGCTCCACTTT; cdr3_aa: CASSFGDRGLHF
d_call: TRBD1; v_call: TRBV3-1/TRBV3-2; clone_size: -; j_call: TRBJ1-6; cdr3_nt: TGTGCCAGCAGCCGACAGGGTAATAATTCACCCCTCCACTTT; cdr3_aa: CASSRQGNNSPLHF